This TCR beta chain was sequenced during a study of blood T cell repertoires in COVID-19. The repertoire was sequenced with immunoSEQ multiplex PCR; TCRdb's copy has only in-frame clones and lacks some. The sample shows about 150,000 clones, 65% to 85% of them seen only once. This clone came up a few times. There are 14 residues in the CDR3. The V end lost 1 base, the J end lost 10 bases, and 14 bases lay between the germline ends. Germline V gene lookup returns CDR1 MNHEY and CDR2 SVGEGT. The chain carries TRBV6-2 or TRBV6-3 and TRBJ2-1, with D possibly being TRBD1 (5 bases). The receptor was derived from a woman in her 70s who had recovered from COVID-19. Input material: peripheral blood. CDR3: CASSYLADPGEQFF. The CDR3, as DNA: TGTGCCAGCAGTTACTTGGCGGACCCAGGGGAGCAGTTCTTC.